A selection of T cell receptor beta chains follows, all from one sample in a study of CD8 T cells in ankylosing spondylitis. In TCRdb, the 5' RACE reads were re-called with MiXCR into one record per CDR3 protein. The sample shows a few hundred thousand distinct CDR3 sequences, around 18% of them seen only once. The sequenced sample consisted of blood, either unsorted or a sorted T cell fraction (not recorded which). These receptors came from a male donor with ankylosing spondylitis or in good health (not recorded which). The CDR3 runs from the conserved cysteine through the conserved F or W. The order of the fields is V gene, clone size, J gene, D gene, CDR3 protein, CDR3 DNA. A D gene is named only where the DNA matches it firmly. Expanded clones get a size class; other rows say once, few or many, or leave the size out.

>TRBV29-1|-|TRBJ2-1|TRBD2
CSVSGGGYNEQFF
TGCAGCGTTTCGGGAGGAGGATACAATGAGCAGTTCTTC
>TRBV25-1|many|TRBJ2-1|TRBD1
CASSAHGQGGRGLHLREQFF
TGTGCCAGCAGCGCCCACGGACAGGGAGGTAGGGGACTGCACCTTCGGGAGCAGTTCTTC
>TRBV5-1|few|TRBJ2-2|-
CASSGGHANTGELFF
TGCGCCAGCAGCGGGGGGCACGCGAACACCGGGGAGCTGTTTTTT
>TRBV12-3/TRBV12-4|-|TRBJ2-4|-
CASSERDRQLQAKNIQYF
TGTGCCAGCAGCGAACGCGACAGGCAATTACAAGCCAAAAACATTCAGTACTTC
>TRBV20-1|-|TRBJ2-3|TRBD2
CSASGSGSSDTQYF
TGCAGTGCTAGTGGTAGCGGGAGCTCAGATACGCAGTATTTT
>TRBV27|many|TRBJ2-3|-
CASSLLGPSSDTQYF
TGTGCCAGCAGTTTATTGGGGCCCAGCAGTGATACGCAGTATTTT
>TRBV24-1|-|TRBJ2-1|TRBD2
CATSAPIGGRHDEQFF
TGTGCCACCAGTGCCCCCATAGGCGGGAGGCACGATGAGCAGTTCTTC
>TRBV29-1|-|TRBJ2-5|-
CSVLGVLETQYF
TGCAGCGTTTTGGGGGTCCTGGAGACCCAGTACTTC
>TRBV7-2|-|TRBJ1-2|-
CASSLEVGRDGYTF
TGTGCCAGCAGCTTAGAAGTGGGCAGGGATGGCTACACCTTC
>TRBV27|many|TRBJ2-2|TRBD2
CASGISGRQLFF
TGTGCCAGTGGTATTAGCGGGAGACAGCTGTTTTTT
>TRBV13|few|TRBJ1-2|-
CASSPGGYYGYTF
TGTGCCAGCAGCCCCGGAGGGTACTATGGCTACACTTTC
>TRBV5-1|-|TRBJ2-5|TRBD1
CASSVDRAETQYF
TGCGCCAGCAGCGTAGACAGGGCAGAGACCCAGTACTTC
>TRBV5-1|-|TRBJ2-2|-
CASSIQTGELFF
TGCGCCAGCAGCATCCAGACCGGGGAGCTGTTTTTT
>TRBV27|few|TRBJ2-1|-
CASSLWGGLGYNEQFF
TGTGCCAGCAGTTTGTGGGGGGGGCTCGGCTACAATGAGCAGTTCTTC
>TRBV30|-|TRBJ2-5|-
CAWSPGTWGETQYF
TGTGCCTGGAGTCCCGGGACATGGGGAGAGACCCAGTACTTC